These 2 T cell receptor beta chains originate from one sample sequenced in a study of blood T cells in healthy people across ages. Next came a second PCR, run for about 7 to 12 cycles, which used a sample-barcoded 5' primer along with a J-beta primer mix. TCRdb re-derived calls from the 5' RACE reads in MiXCR, one entry per CDR3 protein. The repertoire holds approximately 1.5 million distinct CDR3 sequences, with around 35% as singletons. The sample taken for sequencing was blood. These receptors all come from a woman aged 30 to 39 in good health.

Comment on this clonotype: Mismatch with germline at one junction end may stem from a read error. The chain links TRBV2 to TRBJ2-1; 7 positions match TRBD2. From germline, CDR1 is SNHLY and CDR2 FYNNEI. This CDR3 region has 18 residues. CDR3 sequence: CASSPLPGLQPSYNGQFF. The CDR3 DNA reads as TGTGCCAGCAGCCCACTACCGGGACTACAACCCTCCTACAATGGGCAGTTCTTC.

This rearrangement joins TRBV28 to TRBJ2-1, with 7 bases matching TRBD2. The CDR3 loop spans 13 amino acids. V was clipped by 1 base and J by 15 bases; unmatched bases: 9. CDR1 is MDHEN and CDR2 is SYDVKM in the germline V gene. This CDR3 is CASSLSSAGRGFF. In DNA form, the CDR3 reads TGTGCCAGCAGTTTATCCTCAGCGGGAAGAGGGTTCTTC.